Listed here are 4 T cell receptor beta chains from one sample, sequenced in a study of monozygotic twins with inflammatory bowel disease. TCRdb re-called the 5' RACE reads and gives one entry per CDR3 protein, without DNA. This sample contains approximately 200,000 distinct CDR3 sequences. Sequenced input: blood. The receptors originated from a human donor with ulcerative colitis or Crohn's disease, or a healthy co-twin of an affected twin (not recorded which).

The rearrangement joins TRBV5-1 to TRBJ2-7; TCRdb outputs TRBD2, but without DNA this stays unchecked. The CDR3 runs to 15 residues. The V gene's germline CDR1 is SGHRS and CDR2 YFSETQ. This CDR3 is CASSLGPSISYEQYF. The variable domain in full, completed from reference TRBV5-1 and TRBJ2-7, reads KAGVTQTPRYLIKTRGQQVTLSCSPISGHRSVSWYQQTPGQGLQFLFEYFSETQRNKGNFPGRFSGRQFSNSRSEMNVSTLELGDSALYLCASSLGPSISYEQYFGPGTRLTVT.

The J gene is TRBJ2-5, the V gene TRBV5-1; TCRdb's assignment of TRBD1 cannot be checked, as there is no DNA. This CDR3 has 13 amino acids. From germline, CDR1 is SGHRS and CDR2 YFSETQ. The CDR3 is CASTRTGRETQYF.

The chain recombines TRBV7-9 with TRBJ1-1; the D gene TCRdb calls, TRBD1, cannot be checked with no DNA. From germline, CDR1 is SEHNR and CDR2 FQNEAQ (reference sequence). The CDR3 is 16 amino acids. CDR3: CASSLGGWGLSTEAFF.

The chain carries TRBV13 and TRBJ1-2; TCRdb indicates TRBD1, and absent DNA this call remains unverified. Germline CDR1 is PRHDT and CDR2 is FYEKMQ (reference sequence). The CDR3 is 16 residues long. The CDR3 region is CASSLTGEVPNYGYTF.